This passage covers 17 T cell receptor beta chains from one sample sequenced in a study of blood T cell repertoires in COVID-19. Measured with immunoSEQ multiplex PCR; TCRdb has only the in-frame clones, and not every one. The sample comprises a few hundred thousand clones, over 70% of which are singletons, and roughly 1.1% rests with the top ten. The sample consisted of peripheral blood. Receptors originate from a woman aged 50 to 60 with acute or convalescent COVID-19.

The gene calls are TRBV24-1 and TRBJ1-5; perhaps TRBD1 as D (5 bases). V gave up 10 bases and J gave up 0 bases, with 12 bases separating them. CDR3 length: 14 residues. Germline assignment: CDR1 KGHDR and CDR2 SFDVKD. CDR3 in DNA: TGTGCCACTTCACAGGAGTATAGCAATCAGCCCCAGCATTTT. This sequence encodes CATSQEYSNQPQHF.

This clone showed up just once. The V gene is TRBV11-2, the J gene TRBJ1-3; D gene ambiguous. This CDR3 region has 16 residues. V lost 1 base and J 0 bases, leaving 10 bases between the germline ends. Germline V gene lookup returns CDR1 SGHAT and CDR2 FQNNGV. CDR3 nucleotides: TGTGCCAGCAGCTTAGGGGTGTCTAGCTCTGGAAACACCATATATTTT. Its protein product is CASSLGVSSSGNTIYF.

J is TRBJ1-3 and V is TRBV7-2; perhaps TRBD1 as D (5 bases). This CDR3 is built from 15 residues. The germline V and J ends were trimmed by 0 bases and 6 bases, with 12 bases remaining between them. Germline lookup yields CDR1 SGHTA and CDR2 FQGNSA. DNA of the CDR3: TGTGCCAGCAGCTTAGCGGGGGGGGGTGTAAACACCATATATTTT. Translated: CASSLAGGGVNTIYF.

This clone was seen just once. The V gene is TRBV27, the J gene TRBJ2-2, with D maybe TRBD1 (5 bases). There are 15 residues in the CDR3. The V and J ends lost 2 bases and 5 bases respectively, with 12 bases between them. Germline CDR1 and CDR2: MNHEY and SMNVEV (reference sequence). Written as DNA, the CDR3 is TGTGCCAGCAGTTTAAGTAGGGGAAGGACCGGGGAGCTGTTTTTT. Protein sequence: CASSLSRGRTGELFF.

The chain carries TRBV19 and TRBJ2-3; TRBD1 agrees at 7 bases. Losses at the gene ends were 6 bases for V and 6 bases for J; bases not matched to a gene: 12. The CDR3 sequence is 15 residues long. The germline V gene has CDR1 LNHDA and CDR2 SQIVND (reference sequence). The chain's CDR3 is CASSPVGQVGDTQYF. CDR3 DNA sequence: TGTGCCAGTAGCCCCGTAGGACAGGTGGGCGATACGCAGTATTTT.

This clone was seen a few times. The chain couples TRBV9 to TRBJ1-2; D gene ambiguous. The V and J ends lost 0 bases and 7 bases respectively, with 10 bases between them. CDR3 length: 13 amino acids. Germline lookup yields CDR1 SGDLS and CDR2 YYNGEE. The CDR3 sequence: CASSVGGYGGYTF. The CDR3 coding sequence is TGTGCCAGCAGCGTAGGAGGATACGGTGGCTACACCTTC.

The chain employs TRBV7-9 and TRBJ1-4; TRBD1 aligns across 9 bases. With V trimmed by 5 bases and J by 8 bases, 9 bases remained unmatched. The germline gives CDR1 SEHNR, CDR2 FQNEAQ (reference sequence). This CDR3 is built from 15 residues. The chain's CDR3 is CASSPRTGEGEKLFF. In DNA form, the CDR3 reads TGTGCCAGCAGCCCGCGGACAGGGGAGGGAGAAAAACTGTTTTTT.

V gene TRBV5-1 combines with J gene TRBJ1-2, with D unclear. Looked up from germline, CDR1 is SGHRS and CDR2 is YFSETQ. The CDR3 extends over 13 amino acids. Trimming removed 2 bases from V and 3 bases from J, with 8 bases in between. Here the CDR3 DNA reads TGCGCCAGCAGCTTAGATTTAGACTATGGCTACACCTTC. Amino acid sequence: CASSLDLDYGYTF.

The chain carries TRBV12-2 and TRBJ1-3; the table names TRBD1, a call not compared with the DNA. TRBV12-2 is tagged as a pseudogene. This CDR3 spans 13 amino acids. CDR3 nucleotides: TGTGCAAGTCGCCAGAACAGGGAGTACACCATATATTTT. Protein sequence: CASRQNREYTIYF.

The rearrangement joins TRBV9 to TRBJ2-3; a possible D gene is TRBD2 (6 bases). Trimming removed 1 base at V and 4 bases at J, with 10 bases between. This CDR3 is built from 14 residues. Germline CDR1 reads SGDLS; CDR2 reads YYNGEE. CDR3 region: CASSVLSGADTQYF. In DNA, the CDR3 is TGTGCCAGCAGCGTACTTTCGGGGGCAGATACGCAGTATTTT.

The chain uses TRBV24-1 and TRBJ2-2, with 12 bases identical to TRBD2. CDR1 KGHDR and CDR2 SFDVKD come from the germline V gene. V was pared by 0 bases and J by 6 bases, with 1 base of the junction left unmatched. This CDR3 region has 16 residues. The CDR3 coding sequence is TGTGCCACCAGTGATTTGACTAGCGGGGGGTCCGGGGAGCTGTTTTTT. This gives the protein CATSDLTSGGSGELFF.

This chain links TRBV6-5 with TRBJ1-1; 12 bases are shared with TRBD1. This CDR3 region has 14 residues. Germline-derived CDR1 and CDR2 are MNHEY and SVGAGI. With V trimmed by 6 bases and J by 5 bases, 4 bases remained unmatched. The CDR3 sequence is CASRGQGARTEAFF. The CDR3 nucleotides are TGTGCCAGCAGGGGACAGGGGGCGCGGACTGAAGCTTTCTTT.

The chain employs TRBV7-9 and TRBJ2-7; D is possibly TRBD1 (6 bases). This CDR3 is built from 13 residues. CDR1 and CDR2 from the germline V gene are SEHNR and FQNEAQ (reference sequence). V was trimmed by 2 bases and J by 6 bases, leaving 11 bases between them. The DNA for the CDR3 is TGTGCCAGCAGCTTAATACAGGGTTTCGAGCAGTACTTC. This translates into CASSLIQGFEQYF.

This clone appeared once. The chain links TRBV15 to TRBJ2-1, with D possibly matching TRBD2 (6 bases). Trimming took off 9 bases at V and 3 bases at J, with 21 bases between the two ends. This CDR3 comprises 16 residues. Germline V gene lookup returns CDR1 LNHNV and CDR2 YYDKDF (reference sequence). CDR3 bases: TGTGCCACTAGAATCGGGACTGCTGGCGACTACAATGAGCAGTTCTTC. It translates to CATRIGTAGDYNEQFF.

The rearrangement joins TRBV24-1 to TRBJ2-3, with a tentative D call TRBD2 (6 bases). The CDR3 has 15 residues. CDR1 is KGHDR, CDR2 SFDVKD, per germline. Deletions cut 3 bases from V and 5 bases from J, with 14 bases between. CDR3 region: CATSDGETEGDTQYF. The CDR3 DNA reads TGTGCCACCAGTGATGGAGAGACGGAGGGAGATACGCAGTATTTT.

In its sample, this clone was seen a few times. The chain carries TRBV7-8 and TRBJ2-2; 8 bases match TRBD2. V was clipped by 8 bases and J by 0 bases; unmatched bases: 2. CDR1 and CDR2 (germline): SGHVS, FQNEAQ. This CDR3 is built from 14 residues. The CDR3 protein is CASLAGTNTGELFF. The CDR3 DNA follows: TGTGCCAGCTTAGCGGGAACGAACACCGGGGAGCTGTTTTTT.

This CDR3 reads CAGRLTRDRDEKLFF. As DNA, the CDR3 is TGTGCCGGCCGACTCACCCGGGACAGGGATGAAAAACTGTTTTTT. This chain uses TRBV6-5 with TRBJ1-4, with 9 bases that match TRBD1. Trimming at V came to 11 bases and at J to 6 bases, leaving 13 bases not matched to a gene. Germline-derived CDR1 and CDR2 are MNHEY and SVGAGI. This CDR3 is 15 amino acids long.